This T cell receptor (beta chain) originates from a study of lymphopenia after photon versus proton radiotherapy. The study's findings and limits: Post-nadir TCR diversity decline inversely tracked overall survival among those who died. Oligoclonal CD8+ Temra expansion after nadir drove photon patients' diversity drop. Relative stability marked proton patients; photon patients lost diversity and naive cells.

Only a few counts were recorded for this clone. The antigen remains unidentified. The protocol was immunoSEQ multiplex PCR, while the TCRdb copy is restricted to in-frame clones and leaves out a portion. The data hold around 33,000 clones, with roughly nine tenths observed a single time. V shed 3 bases and J shed 0 bases, with 14 bases lying between them. The V gene's germline CDR1 is SGHDN and CDR2 FVKESK. The CDR3 loop spans 16 amino acids. The sample in question was peripheral blood, obtained from a patient treated with proton-based radiotherapy. This TCR was recovered from a woman in her 70s with pancreatic cancer. Some clones in this sample may be carry-over from other donors' samples. The V call is TRBV14, the J call TRBJ1-1; D call uncertain. This chain's CDR3 is CASSHQTGRVNTEAFF. The CDR3 DNA is TGTGCCAGCAGCCACCAAACCGGACGGGTGAACACTGAAGCTTTCTTT.